The clone carrying this T cell receptor (beta chain) was observed at least ten times. Its antigen is still unknown. The data belong to a study of CD8+CD57+ T cells in acquired aplastic anemia. The template for TCR beta VDJ and CDR3 sequence profiling was genomic DNA. MiXCR, run by TCRdb on the reads, gives a single entry per CDR3 protein. The data show 100,000 to 130,000 distinct CDR3 sequences, around 49% seen once. Study findings and constraints: Any difference that existed in CD8+ Simpson's diversity between patients and controls was not significant.

The ends were cut back, 1 base at V and 4 bases at J, with 22 bases in the middle. The germline V gene has CDR1 LGHNA and CDR2 YSLEER. This CDR3 is 18 amino acids long. This receptor was identified in a human donor in good health, serving as a control. The chain uses TRBV4-3 and TRBJ1-2; tentatively, D is TRBD1 (5 bases). The material sequenced was sorted CD4+, CD8+, or CD8+CD57+ T cells (not recorded which) from PBMCs. The CDR3 protein is CASSQVPPPDRGLYGYTF. CDR3 nucleotide sequence: TGCGCCAGCAGCCAAGTCCCCCCGCCTGACCGGGGCCTCTATGGCTACACCTTC.